The 31 T cell receptor delta chains presented below share a single source sample, sequenced in a study of delta chain sequences of gamma delta T cells. TCRdb re-called the 5' RACE reads through CATT. The table records about 2,600 delta-chain clones, about 5.9% of them present only once. Sequencing input: either unsorted cells or a sorted T cell fraction (not recorded which). The source of these receptors is a human donor in good health.

This clone was seen ten or more times. TCRdb's listed protein matches a much larger clone and diverges from this DNA's translation at residue 16, likely through a read error; the protein shown comes from the DNA. The chain recombines TRDV1 with TRDJ1, with 13 nucleotides matching TRDD3. Trimming cost V 5 bases and J 4 bases; bases outside gene matches: 28. CDR3 size: 23 residues. Per the germline V gene, CDR1 is TSWWSYY and CDR2 is QGS. The CDR3 coding sequence is TGTGCTCTTGGGACTACTTCCTATTCATACTGGGGGATACGCTGGAGAGGGGGCGATAAACTCATCTTT. Translation gives CALGTTSYSYWGIRWRGGDKLIF.

This clone is large in the sample. The chain has TRDV2 and TRDJ1; TRDD3 agrees at 8 bases. The CDR3 spans 19 residues. CDR1 and CDR2 (germline): GEAIGNYY, EKD. Trimming took 2 bases from V and 0 from J; bases not matched to a gene: 16. The CDR3 nucleotides are TGTGCCTGTGACAACGTAGGGGTTACTGGGGGCCCCTACACCGATAAACTCATCTTT. Translating it yields CACDNVGVTGGPYTDKLIF.

This clone was seen more than once but under ten times. The V and J genes are TRDV2 and TRDJ3; 12 nucleotides align to TRDD3. CDR1 and CDR2 (germline): GEAIGNYY, EKD. J gave up 0 bases and V 2 bases, and 10 bases lay outside the gene matches. The length of the CDR3 is 21 residues. CDR3 coding DNA: TGTGCCTGTGACAAAGTACTGGGGGATACTCTTAGCTCCTGGGACACCCGACAGATGTTTTTC. Protein sequence: CACDKVLGDTLSSWDTRQMFF.

This clone was picked up many times. V and J are TRDV2 and TRDJ1; 7 positions agree with TRDD3. Unmatched junction bases numbered 5, after V lost 3 bases and J lost 2 bases. CDR3 length: 14 amino acids. Looked up from germline, CDR1 is GEAIGNYY and CDR2 is EKD. This chain's CDR3 is CACDSMGITDKLIF. CDR3 nucleotides: TGTGCCTGTGACTCCATGGGGATAACCGATAAACTCATCTTT.

As regards this clone: The protein in TCRdb stems from a much larger clone and differs at residue 6 from this DNA's translation, likely a read error; here the protein is translated from the DNA. The chain employs TRDV1 and TRDJ1, with TRDD3 identical over 12 bases. In germline, CDR1 is TSWWSYY, CDR2 QGS. V was clipped by 1 base and J by 2 bases; unmatched bases: 8. This CDR3 is built from 18 residues. The CDR3 coding sequence is TGTGCTCTTGGGGAACCTACAGCTGGGGGATACGAAACCGATAAACTCATCTTT. This translates into CALGEPTAGGYETDKLIF.

This clone showed up just a few times. TCRdb's listed protein matches a much larger clone and diverges from this DNA's translation at residue 12, likely through a read error; the protein shown comes from the DNA. This chain joins TRDV1 and TRDJ1; TRDD3 aligns across 8 bases. CDR3 size: 14 residues. Germline CDR1 is TSWWSYY and CDR2 is QGS. The CDR3 loop is CALGERGYLDKPIF. Written as DNA, the CDR3 is TGTGCTCTTGGGGAACGGGGATACCTCGATAAACCCATCTTT.

The chain links TRDV1 to TRDJ1, with D possibly TRDD3 on 8 matching bases. Between the trimmed V and J ends, which lost 1 base and 3 bases, there was a span of 24 bases. Per the germline V gene, CDR1 is TSWWSYY and CDR2 is QGS. There are 19 residues in the CDR3. CDR3 region: CALGEPPMFLLGAADKLIF. In DNA, the CDR3 is TGTGCTCTTGGGGAACCCCCAATGTTCCTACTGGGGGCGGCCGATAAACTCATCTTT.

The CDR3 here is CALGELGFRSWGTRGTTDKLIF. As DNA, the CDR3 is TGTGCTCTTGGGGAACTAGGATTTCGGAGCTGGGGGACGCGAGGAACAACCGATAAACTCATCTTT. The V call is TRDV1, the J call TRDJ1; TRDD3 matches at 8 bases. J gave up 2 bases and V 0 bases, and 23 bases lay outside the gene matches. Germline CDR1 TSWWSYY, CDR2 QGS. The CDR3 spans 22 residues.

This clone was counted a few times. TCRdb and the translated DNA give different amino acids at residue 3; the protein presented here is the one translated from the DNA. No V gene was called here, but the J gene is TRDJ1; TRDD3 is taken as the D call from the table, unchecked against the DNA. The CDR3 sequence is 18 residues long. The CDR3 sequence: CASLRAQYWAPRAHELIF. The CDR3 DNA reads TGTGCCTCCCTACGGGCCCAGTACTGGGCTCCACGTGCCCATGAACTCATCTTT.

The chain recombines TRDV1 with TRDJ1, with 13 bases aligning to TRDD3. The germline CDR1 and CDR2 sequences are TSWWSYY and QGS. This CDR3 has 22 residues. V trimming: 4 bases; J trimming: 6 bases; junction bases outside the gene matches: 26. CDR3 nucleotide sequence: TGTGCTCTTGGGGCAGTTTTCGCCCGCGGGTGTACTGGGGGATACGTATGCCATAAACTCATCTTT. It encodes CALGAVFARGCTGGYVCHKLIF.

This clone has more than one count but fewer than ten. The protein in TCRdb stems from a much larger clone and differs at residue 11 from this DNA's translation, likely a read error; here the protein is translated from the DNA. The chain has TRDV1 and TRDJ1; possible D gene TRDD2, 6 bases. The CDR3 is 23 residues long. Germline-derived CDR1 and CDR2 are TSWWSYY and QGS. Trimming left V 3 bases short and J 2 bases short, with 37 bases between. The CDR3: CALGDTPPILHTGPAYYTDKLIF. CDR3 DNA sequence: TGTGCTCTTGGGGACACCCCCCCGATCCTACACACTGGCCCAGCGTATTATACCGATAAACTCATCTTT.

The chain has TRDV2 and TRDJ1, with D possibly matching TRDD3 (6 bases). Germline-derived CDR1 and CDR2 are GEAIGNYY and EKD. The CDR3 is 17 residues long. Trimming left V 3 bases short and J 0 bases short, with 19 bases between. CDR3 sequence (DNA): TGTGCCTGTGACCGCGTGGGGGCCATACCAAACACCGATAAACTCATCTTT. It is translated as CACDRVGAIPNTDKLIF.

This clone is termed medium-sized. The chain couples TRDV1 to TRDJ1, with 13 bases identical to TRDD3. The CDR3 spans 19 residues. V lost 8 bases and J lost 7; bases outside the gene matches: 22. The germline V gene has CDR1 TSWWSYY and CDR2 QGS. CDR3 in amino acids: CALSYVLLGDTQGATKLIF. DNA of the CDR3: TGTGCTCTTTCCTACGTATTACTGGGGGATACGCAGGGGGCTACTAAACTCATCTTT.

This clone occurred a few times. The TCRdb protein comes from a much larger clone and disagrees with this DNA's translation at residue 9, likely due to a read error; the protein given here is derived from the DNA. This chain joins TRDV2 and TRDJ3, with TRDD3 matching 7 bases. The trim removed 3 bases at V and 0 bases at J, leaving 13 bases unmatched. The CDR3 contains 20 residues. Germline lookup yields CDR1 GEAIGNYY and CDR2 EKD. The CDR3 spells CACDPILGYTRSWDTRQMFF. The CDR3, as DNA: TGTGCCTGTGACCCCATACTGGGGTATACACGCTCCTGGGACACCCGACAGATGTTTTTC.

In its sample, this clone was seen a few times. The CDR3 nucleotides are TGTGCTCTTGGGGAACATTGGGGAAACGATAAACTCATCTTT. Translated, it gives CALGEHWGNDKLIF. The rearrangement links TRDV1 to TRDJ1; the D gene is possibly TRDD3 (5 bases). This CDR3 spans 14 amino acids. CDR1 and CDR2 (germline): TSWWSYY, QGS. V dropped 1 base and J dropped 4 bases, with 10 bases sitting between them.

This clone counts as medium-sized. The gene calls are TRDV2 and TRDJ1; D might be TRDD3 (6 bases). The CDR3 totals 15 residues. The germline V gene encodes CDR1 GEAIGNYY and CDR2 EKD. V was pared by 3 bases and J by 0 bases, with 13 bases between. CDR3 loop: CACDPLGVDTDKLIF. CDR3 in DNA: TGTGCCTGTGACCCTTTGGGGGTCGACACCGATAAACTCATCTTT.

Only a few counts were recorded for this clone. The chain joins TRDV1 to TRDJ1, with TRDD3 matching 8 bases. The J segment lost 11 bases and the V segment lost 1 base, leaving 21 bases of the junction unmatched. Germline CDR1 TSWWSYY, CDR2 QGS. This CDR3 is 18 amino acids long. The CDR3 DNA is TGTGCTCTTGGGGAACCCCGATTTACGGAGGGATACTGGGGGGGGCTCATCTTT. Translation: CALGEPRFTEGYWGGLIF.

This clone is medium-sized. At the DNA level, this CDR3 is encoded by other sequences in the same sample as well. The V gene is TRDV2, the J gene TRDJ1; D not resolved. CDR1 is GEAIGNYY and CDR2 is EKD in the germline V gene. The ends were cut back, 1 base at V and 4 bases at J, with 9 bases in the middle. The CDR3 has 13 residues. In nucleotides, the CDR3 is TGTGCCTGTGACACGTTTGGCGACGATAAACTCATCTTT. This encodes CACDTFGDDKLIF.

In regard to this clone: TCRdb records a much larger clone's protein for this DNA, with a difference at residue 9 that likely arises from a read error; the protein given is the translation of the DNA. The chain carries TRDV1 and TRDJ1, with TRDD2 matching 7 bases. V trimming: 3 bases; J trimming: 2 bases; junction bases outside the gene matches: 30. This CDR3 region has 23 residues. Per germline, CDR1 TSWWSYY and CDR2 QGS. CDR3 sequence (DNA): TGTGCTCTTGGGGACACCCCCCCGTTCCTACGCACTGGCCCAGCGTATTATACCGATAAACTCATCTTT. This codes for CALGDTPPFLRTGPAYYTDKLIF.

By its share, this clone is large. The chain carries TRDV2 and TRDJ1; 12 bases are shared with TRDD3. V trimming: 2 bases; J trimming: 7 bases; junction bases outside the gene matches: 1. The germline gives CDR1 GEAIGNYY, CDR2 EKD. CDR3 length equals 13 residues. The CDR3 DNA follows: TGTGCCTGTGACATACTGGGGGATACTAAACTCATCTTT. Translation gives CACDILGDTKLIF.

A note on this clone: The TCRdb protein, from a much larger clone, departs from this DNA's translation at residue 14, likely by read error; the protein shown derives from the DNA. This chain joins TRDV2 and TRDJ1; a possible D gene is TRDD3 (6 bases). The V end lost 3 bases, the J end lost 3 bases, and 28 bases lay between the germline ends. The CDR3 is 19 amino acids. CDR1 is GEAIGNYY and CDR2 is EKD in the germline V gene. CDR3 region: CACDSVSAATGMYADKLIF. The CDR3 coding sequence is TGTGCCTGTGACTCGGTCAGTGCGGCAACTGGGATGTACGCCGATAAACTCATCTTT.

Of note for this clone: TCRdb attributes to this sequence the protein of a much larger clone, which differs from the DNA translation at residue 13; a read error is likely, and the protein displayed is translated from the DNA. The V gene is TRDV2, the J gene TRDJ1; TRDD3 matches 11 bases. Trimming at V came to 0 bases and at J to 3 bases, leaving 11 bases not matched to a gene. The germline CDR1 and CDR2 sequences are GEAIGNYY and EKD. The CDR3 is 18 amino acids. The CDR3 nucleotides read TGTGCCTGTGACACCCTCGTGGGGGATACGCAGGATCCCGATAAACTCATCTTT. It yields the protein CACDTLVGDTQDPDKLIF.

This clone turned up a few times. J is TRDJ1 and V is TRDV2, with D possibly being TRDD3 (6 bases). CDR3 size: 18 residues. Trimming shortened V by 1 base and J by 1 base, and 21 bases separated the two germline ends. The germline gives CDR1 GEAIGNYY, CDR2 EKD. CDR3 amino acids: CACDTITGYTASTDKLIF. DNA for the CDR3: TGTGCCTGTGACACGATTACTGGATACACAGCATCCACCGATAAACTCATCTTT.

This clone came up a few times. V and J are TRDV2 and TRDJ1; 7 bases fit TRDD3. This CDR3 has 15 residues. The ends lost 3 bases at V and 0 bases at J; junction bases unmatched: 6. CDR1 and CDR2 from the germline V gene are GEAIGNYY and EKD. DNA of the CDR3: TGTGCCTGTGACGTGGTGGGGGACAACACCGATAAACTCATCTTT. Translated: CACDVVGDNTDKLIF.

This clone is termed medium-sized. The chain employs TRDV2 and TRDJ1; D not certain. Trimming removed 0 bases at V and 3 bases at J, with 19 bases between. Germline V gene lookup returns CDR1 GEAIGNYY and CDR2 EKD. The CDR3 has 17 amino acids. The CDR3 loop reads CACDTIGRLSSADKLIF. CDR3 DNA sequence: TGTGCCTGTGACACCATTGGGAGGCTCTCCTCGGCCGATAAACTCATCTTT.

The table lists this clone with a few counts. The TCRdb record carries a much larger clone's protein, which differs from this DNA's translation at residue 23; a read error is the likely cause, and the protein listed here is the DNA translation. The chain links TRDV1 to TRDJ1; 11 bases match TRDD3. The V gene end was trimmed by 1 base and the J gene end by 9 bases; junction bases not matched to a gene: 34. Germline-derived CDR1 and CDR2 are TSWWSYY and QGS. The CDR3 extends over 24 amino acids. Written as DNA, the CDR3 is TGTGCTCTTGGGGAACAGGCCGGACCTACGATGCTGGTGGGGGATACGCGTATCCAAGCACAACTCATCTTT. It yields the protein CALGEQAGPTMLVGDTRIQAQLIF.

This clone was observed a few times. TCRdb records a much larger clone's protein for this DNA, with a difference at residue 18 that likely arises from a read error; the protein given is the translation of the DNA. Although no V gene was called, TRDJ1 is the J gene; the table assigns TRDD3, which was not confirmed against the DNA. The CDR3 runs 24 residues. The CDR3 reads CSVLGDCAFLRAQYWAPCAHELIF. Written as DNA, the CDR3 is TGTTCAGTCTTGGGGGATTGTGCCTTCCTACGGGCCCAGTACTGGGCTCCATGTGCCCATGAACTCATCTTT.

This clone is medium-sized in the sample. This same CDR3 is encoded by further DNA sequences in the sample. This sequence joins TRDV2 and TRDJ1, with TRDD3 matching 12 bases. In germline, CDR1 is GEAIGNYY, CDR2 EKD. The CDR3 extends over 15 amino acids. The V segment lost 2 bases and the J segment 4 bases; nucleotides outside the gene matches: 4. The CDR3 nucleotides read TGTGCCTGTGACAAACTGGGGGATACAGGCGATAAACTCATCTTT. Translation: CACDKLGDTGDKLIF.

The V and J genes are TRDV2 and TRDJ2, with TRDD3 identical over 13 bases. The trim removed 3 bases at V and 12 bases at J, leaving 15 bases unmatched. Germline V gives CDR1 GEAIGNYY, CDR2 EKD. The CDR3 spans 17 residues. The CDR3, as DNA: TGTGCCTGTGACCCCTTACTGGGGGATACGCTGGAAACAGAACTCTTCTTT. This translates into CACDPLLGDTLETELFF.

CDR3 nucleotides: TGTGCCTGTGACACCGTCAGATTAGAAGCTGGGGACACCGATAAACTCATCTTT. Its protein product is CACDTVRLEAGDTDKLIF. The V call is TRDV2, the J call TRDJ1; TRDD3 might be the D (6 bases). Trimming cost V 0 bases and J 0 bases, with 19 bases left between them. Germline-derived CDR1 and CDR2 are GEAIGNYY and EKD. The CDR3 is 18 residues long.

This clone is judged medium-sized (0.01 to 0.1%). The chain combines TRDV2 with TRDJ3, with 8 bases aligning to TRDD3. In germline, CDR1 is GEAIGNYY, CDR2 EKD. This CDR3 has 20 residues. After removal of 0 bases from V and 0 bases from J, the junction contained 9 bases not matched to a gene. For the CDR3, the DNA is TGTGCCTGTGACACCGCGGCTGGGGGACCTAGCTCCTGGGACACCCGACAGATGTTTTTC. It translates to CACDTAAGGPSSWDTRQMFF.